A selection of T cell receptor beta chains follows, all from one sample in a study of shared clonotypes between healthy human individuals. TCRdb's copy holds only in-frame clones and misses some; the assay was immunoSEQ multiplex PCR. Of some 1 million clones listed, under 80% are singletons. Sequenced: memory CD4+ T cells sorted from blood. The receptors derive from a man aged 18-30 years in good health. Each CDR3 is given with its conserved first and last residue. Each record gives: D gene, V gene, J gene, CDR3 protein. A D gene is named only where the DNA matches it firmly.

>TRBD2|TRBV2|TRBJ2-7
CASSRDYNYEQYF
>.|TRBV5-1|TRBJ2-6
CASSLNGAGANVLTF
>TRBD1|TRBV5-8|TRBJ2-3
CASSLGQGAFGTDTQYF
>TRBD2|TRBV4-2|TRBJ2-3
CASRQGLASTDTQYF
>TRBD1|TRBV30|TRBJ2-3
CASDRGLKEDTQYF
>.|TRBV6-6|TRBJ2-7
CASSQRGVEQYF
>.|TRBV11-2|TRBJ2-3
CASSLSQAKGTDTQYF
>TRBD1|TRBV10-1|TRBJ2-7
CASSTGTGGYEQYF
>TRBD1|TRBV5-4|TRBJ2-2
CASSLGQGITGELFF
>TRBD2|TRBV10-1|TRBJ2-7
CASSEGGAGSYEQYF
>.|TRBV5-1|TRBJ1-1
CASSFRGPEGTEAFF
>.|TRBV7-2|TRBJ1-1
CASSLGRGERAFF
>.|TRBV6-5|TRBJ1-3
CASSWGEGGNTIYF
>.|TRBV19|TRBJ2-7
CASRPNSAGTLGEQYF
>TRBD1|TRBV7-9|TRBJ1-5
CASSAGQVSNQPQHF
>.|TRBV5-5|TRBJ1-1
CASSLGLSNTEAFF
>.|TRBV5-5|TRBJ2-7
CASSLTDGAYEQYF
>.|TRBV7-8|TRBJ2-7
CASSLTLDRTYYEQYF
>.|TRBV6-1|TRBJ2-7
CASSVGGAGRLYREQYF
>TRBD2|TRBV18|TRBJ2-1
CASSPLAGGFYNEQFF
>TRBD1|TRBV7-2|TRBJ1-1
CASSHREGASTEAFF
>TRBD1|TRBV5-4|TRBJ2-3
CASSLATGGFSTDTQYF
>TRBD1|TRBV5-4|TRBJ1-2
CASSSPGQGAYGYTF
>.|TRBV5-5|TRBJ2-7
CASSLSGWNDGRLVTYEQYF
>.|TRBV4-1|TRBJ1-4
CASSPNPATNEKLFF
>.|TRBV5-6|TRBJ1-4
CASTPRGGRAVTNEKLFF
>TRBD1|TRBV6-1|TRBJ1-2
CASSEGTGWFGYTF
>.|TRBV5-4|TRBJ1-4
CASSSQGVEEKLFF
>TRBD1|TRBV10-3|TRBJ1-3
CAISPTGSGNTIYF
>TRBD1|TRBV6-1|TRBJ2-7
CASSDRGRSSYEQYF
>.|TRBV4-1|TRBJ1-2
CASSPGGGPAGNYGYTF
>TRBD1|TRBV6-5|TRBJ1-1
CASIPGGAGTEAFF
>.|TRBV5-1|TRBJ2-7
CASSLVSSYEQYF
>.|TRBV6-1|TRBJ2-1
CASRTLLGSYNEQFF
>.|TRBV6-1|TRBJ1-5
CASSDSQNQPQHF
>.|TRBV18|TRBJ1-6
CASSQSKDSPLHF